This entry describes one T cell receptor (beta chain). This clonotype was picked up a small number of times. Its binding antigen is unknown. No base quality information exists; no much larger clone differs at one position. The source of the sample is a study of response to subunit inactivated influenza vaccine (dated by TCRdb to 2016 to 2019). At the level of the whole study: The study used deep quantitative T cell receptor repertoire profiling to track responses to a trivalent subunit inactivated influenza vaccine.

Beyond this particular receptor, the publication reports: The authors proposed that each seasonal influenza vaccination may bring in only a limited number of new T cells.

Reading the germline V gene gives CDR1 MDHEN and CDR2 SYDVKM. From V the trimming removes 5 bases and from J it removes 9 bases, while the gene matches leave 10 bases of the junction unaccounted for. The cysteine opens and the phenylalanine closes a CDR3 of 15 amino acids. The entry retains the CDR3 DNA only, 45 bases that are in frame from base 1. The library was generated by RT-PCR. The reads were generated on an Illumina HiSeq 2500. TCRdb itself trimmed the public reads at Q25 with fastp, ran MiXCR and retained productive beta chains. Rows are combined by CDR3 protein, so each entry shows the most common genes and DNA. This sample comprises about 800,000 distinct CDR3 sequences, 20% to 25% of them detected only once. About 9.4% of the sample is in the top ten clones.

The sequence joins TRBV28 to TRBJ2-7, and TRBD2 matches 13 of the central bases. Sequenced material: PBMCs from blood, taken roughly 5 days after vaccination. The TCR was taken from a man aged 50 to 59 who received an inactivated influenza vaccine. Donor details come from another sample of the same person, matched by shared clones. The DNA reads as follows: TGTGCCAGCAGTCGCGGACTAGCGGGAGTCAGGGTGCAGTACTTC. Its protein is CASSRGLAGVRVQYF.